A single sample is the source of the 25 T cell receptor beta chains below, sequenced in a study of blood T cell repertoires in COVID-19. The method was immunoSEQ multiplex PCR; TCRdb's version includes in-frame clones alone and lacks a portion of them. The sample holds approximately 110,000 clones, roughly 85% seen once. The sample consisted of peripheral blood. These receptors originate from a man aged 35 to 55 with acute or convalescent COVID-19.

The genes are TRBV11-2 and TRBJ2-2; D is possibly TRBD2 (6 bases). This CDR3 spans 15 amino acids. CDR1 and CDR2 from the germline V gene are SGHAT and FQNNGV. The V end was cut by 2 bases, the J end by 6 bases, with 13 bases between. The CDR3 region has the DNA TGTGCCAGCAGCTTATTGCGGGGCGGGGCCGGGGAGCTGTTTTTT. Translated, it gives CASSLLRGGAGELFF.

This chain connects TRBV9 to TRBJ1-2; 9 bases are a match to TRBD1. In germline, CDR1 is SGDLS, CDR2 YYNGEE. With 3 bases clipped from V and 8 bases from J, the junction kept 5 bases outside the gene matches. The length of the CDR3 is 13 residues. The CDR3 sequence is CASSAGQGRGYTF. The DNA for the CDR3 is TGTGCCAGCAGCGCCGGACAGGGGCGAGGCTACACCTTC. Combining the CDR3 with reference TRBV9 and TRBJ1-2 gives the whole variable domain DSGVTQTPKHLITATGQRVTLRCSPRSGDLSVYWYQQSLDQGLQFLIQYYNGEERAKGNILERFSAQQFPDLHSELNLSSLELGDSALYFCASSAGQGRGYTFGSGTRLTVV.

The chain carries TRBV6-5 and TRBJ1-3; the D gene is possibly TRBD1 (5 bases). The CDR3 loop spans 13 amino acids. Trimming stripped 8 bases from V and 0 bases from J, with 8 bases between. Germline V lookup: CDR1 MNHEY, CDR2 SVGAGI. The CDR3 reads CASRDFSGNTIYF. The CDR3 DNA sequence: TGTGCCAGCCGGGACTTCTCTGGAAACACCATATATTTT.

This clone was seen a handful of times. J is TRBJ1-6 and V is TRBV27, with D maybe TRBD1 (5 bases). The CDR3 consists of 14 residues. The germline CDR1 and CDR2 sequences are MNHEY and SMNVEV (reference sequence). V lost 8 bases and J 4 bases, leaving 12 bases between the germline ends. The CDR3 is CASGGFYYNSPLHF. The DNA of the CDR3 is TGTGCCAGCGGGGGGTTTTATTATAATTCACCCCTCCACTTT.

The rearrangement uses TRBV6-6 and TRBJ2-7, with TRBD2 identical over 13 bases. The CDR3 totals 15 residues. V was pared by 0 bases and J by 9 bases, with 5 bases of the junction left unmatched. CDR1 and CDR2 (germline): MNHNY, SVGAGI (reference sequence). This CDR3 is CASSYSGLAGEGQYF. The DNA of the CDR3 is TGTGCCAGCAGTTACTCCGGACTAGCGGGGGAGGGGCAGTACTTC.

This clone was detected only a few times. Here the CDR3 reads CASSPQGAGGYTF. The CDR3, as DNA: TGCGCCAGCAGCCCACAGGGGGCGGGTGGCTACACCTTC. The rearrangement links TRBV4-1 to TRBJ1-2; TRBD1 agrees at 9 bases. V trimming: 4 bases; J trimming: 7 bases; junction bases outside the gene matches: 4. The germline CDR1 and CDR2 sequences are MGHRA and YSYEKL. The CDR3 covers 13 residues.

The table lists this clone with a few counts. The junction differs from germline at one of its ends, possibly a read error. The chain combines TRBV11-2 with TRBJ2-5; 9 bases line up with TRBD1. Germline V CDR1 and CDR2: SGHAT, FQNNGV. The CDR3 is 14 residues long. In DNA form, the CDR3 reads TGTGCCAGCAGCTCCGGACAGGGGCAAGGGACCCAGTACTTC. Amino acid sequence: CASSSGQGQGTQYF.

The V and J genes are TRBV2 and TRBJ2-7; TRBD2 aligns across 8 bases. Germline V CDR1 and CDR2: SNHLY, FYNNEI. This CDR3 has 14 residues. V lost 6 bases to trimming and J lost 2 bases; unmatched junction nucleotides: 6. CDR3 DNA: TGTGCCAGCAGCCGACTAGCGACCGCCTACGAGCAGTACTTC. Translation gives CASSRLATAYEQYF.

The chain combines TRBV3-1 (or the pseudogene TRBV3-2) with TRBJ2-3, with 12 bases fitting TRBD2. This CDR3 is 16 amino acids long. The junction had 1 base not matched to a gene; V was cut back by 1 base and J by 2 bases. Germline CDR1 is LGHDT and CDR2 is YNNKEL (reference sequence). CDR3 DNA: TGTGCCAGCAGCCAAGCTAGCGGGGGGGACACAGATACGCAGTATTTT. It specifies CASSQASGGDTDTQYF.

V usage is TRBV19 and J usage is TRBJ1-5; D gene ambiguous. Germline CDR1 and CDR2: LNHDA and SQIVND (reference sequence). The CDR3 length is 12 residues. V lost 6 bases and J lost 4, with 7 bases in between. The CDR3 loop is CASRAGNQPQHF. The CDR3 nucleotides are TGTGCCAGTAGGGCCGGGAATCAGCCCCAGCATTTT.

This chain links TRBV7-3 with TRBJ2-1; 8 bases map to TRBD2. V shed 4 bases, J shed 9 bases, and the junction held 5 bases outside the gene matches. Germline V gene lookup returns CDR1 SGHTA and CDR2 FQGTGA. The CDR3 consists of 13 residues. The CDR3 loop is CASSWGLDGEQFF. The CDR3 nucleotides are TGTGCCAGCAGCTGGGGACTAGATGGTGAGCAGTTCTTC.

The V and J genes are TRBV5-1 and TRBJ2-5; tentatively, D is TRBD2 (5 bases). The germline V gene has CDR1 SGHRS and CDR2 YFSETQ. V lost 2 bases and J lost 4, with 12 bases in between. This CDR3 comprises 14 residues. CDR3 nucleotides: TGCGCCAGCAGCTTTTTGGGGAGTGGAGAGACCCAGTACTTC. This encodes CASSFLGSGETQYF. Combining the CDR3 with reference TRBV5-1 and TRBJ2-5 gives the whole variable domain KAGVTQTPRYLIKTRGQQVTLSCSPISGHRSVSWYQQTPGQGLQFLFEYFSETQRNKGNFPGRFSGRQFSNSRSEMNVSTLELGDSALYLCASSFLGSGETQYFGPGTRLLVL.

CDR3 protein: CSASRPAGGMEQYF. CDR3 nucleotide sequence: TGCAGTGCTAGTCGCCCAGCGGGGGGGATGGAGCAGTACTTC. The V gene is TRBV20-1, the J gene TRBJ2-7; TRBD2 matches 10 bases. The germline gives CDR1 DFQATT, CDR2 SNEGSKA (reference sequence). Unmatched junction bases numbered 9, after V lost 3 bases and J lost 7 bases. This CDR3 contains 14 residues.

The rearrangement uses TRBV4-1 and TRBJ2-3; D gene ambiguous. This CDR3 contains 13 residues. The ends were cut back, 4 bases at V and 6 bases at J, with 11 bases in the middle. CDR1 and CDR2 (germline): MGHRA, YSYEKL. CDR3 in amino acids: CASSRTLMDTQYF. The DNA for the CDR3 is TGCGCCAGCAGCCGTACTCTCATGGATACGCAGTATTTT.

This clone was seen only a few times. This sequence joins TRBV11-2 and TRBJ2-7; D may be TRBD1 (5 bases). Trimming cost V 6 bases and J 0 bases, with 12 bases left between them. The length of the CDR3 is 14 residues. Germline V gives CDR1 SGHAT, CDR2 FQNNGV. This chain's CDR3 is CASRDNLLSYEQYF. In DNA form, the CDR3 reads TGTGCCAGCAGGGACAATCTCCTCTCCTACGAGCAGTACTTC.

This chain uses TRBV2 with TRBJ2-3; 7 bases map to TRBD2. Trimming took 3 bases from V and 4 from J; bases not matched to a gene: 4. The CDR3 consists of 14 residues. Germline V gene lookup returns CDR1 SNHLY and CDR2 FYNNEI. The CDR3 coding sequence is TGTGCCAGCAGTGATCGCGGGGGTTCAGATACGCAGTATTTT. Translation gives CASSDRGGSDTQYF.

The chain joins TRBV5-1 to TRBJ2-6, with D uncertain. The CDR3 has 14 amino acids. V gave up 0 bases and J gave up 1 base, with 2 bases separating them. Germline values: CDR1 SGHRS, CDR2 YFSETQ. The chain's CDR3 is CASSLASGANVLTF. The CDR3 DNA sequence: TGCGCCAGCAGCTTGGCGTCTGGGGCCAACGTCCTGACTTTC.

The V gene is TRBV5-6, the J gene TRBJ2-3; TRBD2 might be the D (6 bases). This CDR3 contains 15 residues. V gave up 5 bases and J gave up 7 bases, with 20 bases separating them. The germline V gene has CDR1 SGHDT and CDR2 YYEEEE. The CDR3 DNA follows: TGTGCCAGCAGGAACCCGGGACTTGAGGGGCATACGCAGTATTTT. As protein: CASRNPGLEGHTQYF.

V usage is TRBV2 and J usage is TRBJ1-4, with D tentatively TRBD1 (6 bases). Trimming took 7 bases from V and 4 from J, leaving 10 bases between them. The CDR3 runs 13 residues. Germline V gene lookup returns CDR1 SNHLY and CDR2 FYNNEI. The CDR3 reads CASKRGSNEKLFF. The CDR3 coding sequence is TGTGCCAGCAAAAGGGGGAGTAATGAAAAACTGTTTTTT.

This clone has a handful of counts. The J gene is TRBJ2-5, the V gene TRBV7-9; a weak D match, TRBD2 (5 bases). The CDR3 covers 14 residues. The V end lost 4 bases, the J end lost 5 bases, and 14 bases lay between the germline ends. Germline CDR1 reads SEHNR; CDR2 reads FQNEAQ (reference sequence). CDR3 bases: TGTGCCAGCAGCTCGTCGGGCCGCGGGGAGACCCAGTACTTC. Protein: CASSSSGRGETQYF.

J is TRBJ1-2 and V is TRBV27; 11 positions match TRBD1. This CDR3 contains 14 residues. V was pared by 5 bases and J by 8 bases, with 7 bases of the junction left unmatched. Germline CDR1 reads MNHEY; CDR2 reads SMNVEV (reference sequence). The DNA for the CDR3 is TGTGCCAGCAGTCCACCAGGGACAGGGGGAGGCTACACCTTC. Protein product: CASSPPGTGGGYTF.

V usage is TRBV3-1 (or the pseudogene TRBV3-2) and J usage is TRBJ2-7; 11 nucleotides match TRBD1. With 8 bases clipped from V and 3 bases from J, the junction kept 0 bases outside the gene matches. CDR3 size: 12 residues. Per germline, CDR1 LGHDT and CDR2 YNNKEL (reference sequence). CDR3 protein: CASGTGGYEQYF. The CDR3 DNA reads TGTGCCAGCGGGACAGGGGGCTACGAGCAGTACTTC.

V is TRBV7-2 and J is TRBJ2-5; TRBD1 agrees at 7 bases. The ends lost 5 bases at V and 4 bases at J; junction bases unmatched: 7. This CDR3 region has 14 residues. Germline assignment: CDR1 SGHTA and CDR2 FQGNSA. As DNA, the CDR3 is TGTGCCAGCAGCGCCAACAGGGGTGGAGAGACCCAGTACTTC. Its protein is CASSANRGGETQYF.

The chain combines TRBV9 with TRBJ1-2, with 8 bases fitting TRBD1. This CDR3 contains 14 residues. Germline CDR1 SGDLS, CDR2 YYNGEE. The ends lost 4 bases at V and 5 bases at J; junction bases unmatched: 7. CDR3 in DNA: TGTGCCAGCAGCCCCCCGGGACAGGCTTATGGCTACACCTTC. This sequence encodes CASSPPGQAYGYTF.

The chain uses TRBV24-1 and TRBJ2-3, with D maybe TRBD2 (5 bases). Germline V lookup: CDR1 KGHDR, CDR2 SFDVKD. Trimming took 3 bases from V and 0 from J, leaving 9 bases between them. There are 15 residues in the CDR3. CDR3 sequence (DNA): TGTGCCACCAGTGATCCGGGGAACAGCACAGATACGCAGTATTTT. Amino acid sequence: CATSDPGNSTDTQYF.